This T cell receptor beta chain comes out of a study of read filtering for tumor transcriptome and immune sequencing (dated by TCRdb to the early 2020s). Concerning the study at large: The cohort consisted of 17 to 20 male and approximately 15 female patients, with a mean age of roughly 70 years and an age range of about 47 to 85. As a main aim, a read-filtering strategy for immune repertoire data was addressed, with the specific question being whether clonotypes supported by a single read should be removed. TCR-region mapped reads per sample ranged from about 4.05 to 10.27 million with IR-seq versus only roughly 85 to 1273 with RNA-seq. Whole-transcriptome libraries were prepared with the TruSeq RNA Access Library Prep Kit after DNase treatment. Using the same bone marrow samples, the study compared TCR repertoires obtained by targeted immune repertoire sequencing with those obtained by bulk whole-transcriptome sequencing. By revised international staging, 8 or 9 patients were R-ISS I, some 16 were R-ISS II and 6 or 7 were R-ISS III.

Starting from 400 ng RNA, TCR libraries were constructed with the Immunoverse kit using molecular barcoded adaptors that cover the alpha/delta and beta/gamma chains. TCR library preparation was performed with the same RNA that was used for transcriptome sequencing. An Illumina HiSeq 4000 with 2 x 150 cycles was used to sequence the TCR libraries. In the original analysis: TCR reads were aligned to human V, D, J and C references and assembled into CDR3 clonotypes with MiXCR, including quality filtering and error correction. The tcR package in R was used for analysis of clonotype counts and gene usage diversity. For inspection of raw mapping reads, RNA-seq reads were mapped by STAR aligner version 2.5.3a onto GRCh37 of the human genome. To test how sequencing depth affects detected clonotypes, IR-seq fastq files were randomly downsampled with Seqtk 1.3. The public reads were run again by TCRdb, first through fastp at Q25 and then through MiXCR, and only productive beta chains were kept. Each CDR3 protein gets just one entry, which takes the most common genes and DNA from the rows behind it. TCRdb's processing, not the authors', yielded these V and J calls. In all, the sample holds more than 100,000 distinct CDR3 sequences, and 10% to 15% of those were seen once. The ten largest clones capture approximately 10% of the sample.

Each patient had bone marrow sampled at the time of active disease. Ficoll-Hypaque density gradient centrifugation was used to isolate bone marrow mononuclear cells. Myeloma plasma cells were removed and CD138-negative cells were collected by negative selection after labeling with CD138 magnetic microbeads on a MACS separator. The purity of the isolated cells was checked by flow cytometry with CD138 antibodies on an Attune NxT. Total RNA was extracted with TRIzol reagent and quantified with a NanoDrop spectrophotometer. For each patient, the CD138-negative bone marrow sample underwent paired RNA-seq and IR-seq. In its sample, this clonotype was seen many times. Its antigen specificity is not known. No quality values exist for individual bases; no much larger clone is one base distant. V is cut back by 6 bases and J by 8 bases, with 12 bases in the junction unmatched. CDR1 MNHEY and CDR2 SVGAGI were looked up in the germline V gene. CDR3 length: 15 amino acids, cysteine to phenylalanine. Just CDR3 DNA is preserved here, 45 bases in frame from base 1.

The study at large found these results: When single-read clonotypes were removed, the proportions of shared clonotypes in IR-seq and RNA-seq correlated more strongly. Compared with RNA-seq, IR-seq captured clonotypes at much greater depth and more reliably, and a smaller IR-seq throughput was enough to identify most of the shared clonotypes. The sorted CD138-negative fraction was not purified T cells but a mixed bone marrow immune population. In IR-seq, single-read clonotypes were roughly four fifths of clonotypes but around 3.6% of total reads; in RNA-seq they were roughly three quarters of clonotypes and about 40% of reads.

This receptor was identified in a donor at least 40 years old with multiple myeloma. Sequencing used a population of CD138-negative cells sorted from bone marrow. The label giving this sample's cell subset or site can be read as: bone marrow mononuclear cells depleted of CD138+ plasma/myeloma cells by negative magnetic selection. Recombination linked TRBV6-5 to TRBJ1-2; 10 of the junction bases match TRBD1. The CDR3 region reads CASSESTGGIRGYTF. The nucleotides read TGTGCCAGCAGCGAATCGACAGGGGGCATACGGGGCTACACCTTC.